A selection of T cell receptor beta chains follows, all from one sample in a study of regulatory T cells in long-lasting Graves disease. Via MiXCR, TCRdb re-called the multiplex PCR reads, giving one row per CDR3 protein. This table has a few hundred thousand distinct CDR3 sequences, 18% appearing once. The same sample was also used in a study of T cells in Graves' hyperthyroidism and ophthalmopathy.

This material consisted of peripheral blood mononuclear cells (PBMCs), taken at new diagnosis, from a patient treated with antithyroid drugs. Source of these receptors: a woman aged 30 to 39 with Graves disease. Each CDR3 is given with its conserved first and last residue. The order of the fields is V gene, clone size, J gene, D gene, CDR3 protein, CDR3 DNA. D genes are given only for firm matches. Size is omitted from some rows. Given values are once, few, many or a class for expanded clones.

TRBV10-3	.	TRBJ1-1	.	CAISEWGNTEAFF	TGTGCCATCAGTGAGTGGGGGAACACTGAAGCTTTCTTT
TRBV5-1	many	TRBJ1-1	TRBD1	CASSPGTGGMNTEAFF	TGCGCCAGCAGCCCCGGGACAGGGGGGATGAACACTGAAGCTTTCTTT
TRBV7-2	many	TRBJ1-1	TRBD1	CASSPWTGEAFF	TGTGCCAGCAGCCCATGGACAGGGGAAGCTTTCTTT
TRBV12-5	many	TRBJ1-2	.	CASGHDRSGANYGYTF	TGTGCTAGTGGTCATGACAGGTCAGGGGCTAACTATGGCTACACCTTC
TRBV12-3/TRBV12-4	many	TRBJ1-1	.	CASSPLAGVHTEAFF	TGTGCCAGCAGCCCCCTGGCAGGGGTTCATACTGAAGCTTTCTTT
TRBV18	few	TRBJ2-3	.	CASSLTTGTFGYGTDTQYF	TGTGCCAGCTCACTGACGACAGGAACTTTTGGATACGGAACAGATACGCAGTATTTT
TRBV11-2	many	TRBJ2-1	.	CASSSGQFYNEQFF	TGTGCCAGCAGCTCAGGACAGTTCTACAATGAGCAGTTCTTC
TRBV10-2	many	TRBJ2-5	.	CASSDLGATFQETQYF	TGCGCCAGCAGTGATCTGGGGGCCACTTTCCAAGAGACCCAGTACTTC
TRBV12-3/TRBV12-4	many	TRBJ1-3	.	CASSPRGNTIYF	TGTGCCAGCAGTCCCCGTGGAAACACCATATATTTT
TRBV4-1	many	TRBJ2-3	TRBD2	CASSQEFGGASTDTQYF	TGCGCCAGCAGCCAAGAATTCGGGGGGGCCTCCACAGATACGCAGTATTTT
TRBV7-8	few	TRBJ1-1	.	CASSPAAVGTEAFF	TGTGCCAGCAGCCCAGCGGCGGTCGGTACTGAAGCTTTCTTT
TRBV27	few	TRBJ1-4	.	CASSYQGTGEKLFF	TGTGCCAGCAGTTACCAGGGTACAGGTGAAAAACTGTTTTTT
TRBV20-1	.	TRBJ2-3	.	CSRREAEADTQYF	TGCAGTCGGAGGGAGGCCGAGGCAGATACGCAGTATTTT
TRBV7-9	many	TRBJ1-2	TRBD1	CASSPAGTGIQYGYTF	TGTGCCAGCAGCCCAGCCGGGACAGGGATACAGTATGGCTACACCTTC
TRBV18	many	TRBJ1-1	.	CASSPSVTGFDTEAFF	TGTGCCAGCTCACCCTCAGTGACGGGGTTTGACACTGAAGCTTTCTTT
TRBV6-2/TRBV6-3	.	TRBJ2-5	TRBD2	CASSWASGRASETQYF	TGTGCCAGCAGTTGGGCTAGCGGGAGGGCCTCGGAGACCCAGTACTTC
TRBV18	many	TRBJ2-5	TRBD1	CASSPRQGAQETQYF	TGTGCCAGCTCACCACGACAGGGCGCCCAAGAGACCCAGTACTTC
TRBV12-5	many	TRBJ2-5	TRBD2	CASGSGAGLQETQYF	TGTGCTAGTGGGTCCGGAGCGGGGTTACAAGAGACCCAGTACTTC
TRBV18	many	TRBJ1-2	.	CASSPQDSYYGYTF	TGTGCCAGCTCACCGCAGGACAGTTACTATGGCTACACCTTC
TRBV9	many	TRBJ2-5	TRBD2	CASSPSLGLAASQETQYF	TGTGCCAGCAGCCCATCCCTCGGACTAGCGGCTTCCCAAGAGACCCAGTACTTC
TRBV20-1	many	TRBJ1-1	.	CSARVGSLNTEAFF	TGCAGTGCTAGAGTGGGCAGTTTGAACACTGAAGCTTTCTTT
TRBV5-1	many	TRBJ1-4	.	CASSGQLNEKLFF	TGCGCCAGCAGCGGACAGTTAAATGAAAAACTGTTTTTT
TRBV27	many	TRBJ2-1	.	CASRGGLPSSYNEQFF	TGTGCCAGCAGGGGAGGTCTCCCGAGCTCCTACAATGAGCAGTTCTTC
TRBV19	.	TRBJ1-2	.	CASSSPPGGLSHYGYTF	TGTGCCAGTAGTAGCCCCCCGGGAGGTCTATCACACTATGGCTACACCTTC
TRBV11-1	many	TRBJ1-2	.	CASSLYPGGPYGYTF	TGTGCCAGCAGCTTATACCCTGGGGGTCCCTATGGCTACACCTTC
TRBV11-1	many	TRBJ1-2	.	CASSFAGTDYGYTF	TGTGCCAGCAGCTTCGCGGGGACCGATTATGGCTACACCTTC
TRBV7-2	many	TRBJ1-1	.	CASSLFSSKFMNTEAFF	TGTGCCAGCAGCTTATTCTCCTCCAAATTCATGAACACTGAAGCTTTCTTT
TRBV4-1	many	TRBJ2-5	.	CASSQEGVGETQYF	TGCGCCAGCAGCCAAGAAGGGGTGGGAGAGACCCAGTACTTC
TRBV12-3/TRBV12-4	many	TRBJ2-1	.	CASSLAQYNEQFF	TGTGCCAGCAGTTTAGCCCAGTACAATGAGCAGTTCTTC
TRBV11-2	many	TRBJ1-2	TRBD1	CASSLAYRGANGYTF	TGTGCCAGCAGCTTAGCATACAGGGGGGCCAATGGCTACACCTTC
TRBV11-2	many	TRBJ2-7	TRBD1	CASSLDLEDRGRFEQYF	TGTGCCAGCAGCTTAGATCTAGAAGACAGGGGGCGGTTCGAGCAGTACTTC